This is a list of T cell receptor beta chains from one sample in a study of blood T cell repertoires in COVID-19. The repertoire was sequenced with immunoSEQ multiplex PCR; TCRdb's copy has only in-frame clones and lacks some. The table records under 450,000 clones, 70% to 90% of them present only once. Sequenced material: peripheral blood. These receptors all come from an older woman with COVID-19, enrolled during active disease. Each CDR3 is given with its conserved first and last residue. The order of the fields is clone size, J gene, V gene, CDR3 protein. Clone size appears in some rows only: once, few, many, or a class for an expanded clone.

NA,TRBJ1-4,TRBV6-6,CASSLPGEANEKLFF
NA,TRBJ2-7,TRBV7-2,CASSLAFGTRDWQYF
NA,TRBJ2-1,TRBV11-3,CASSSPGQGNEQFF
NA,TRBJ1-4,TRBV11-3,CASSRGDTGEKLFF
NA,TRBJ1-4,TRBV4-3,CASSQDLDRGVGFEKLFF
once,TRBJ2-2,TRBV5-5,CASSLDTNTGELFF
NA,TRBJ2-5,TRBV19,CASRGLAGARQETQYF
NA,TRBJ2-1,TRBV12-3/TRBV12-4,CASSLGGADEQFF
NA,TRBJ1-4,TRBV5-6,CASSPDRGRANEKLFF
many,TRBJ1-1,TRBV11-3,CASSLDQGGTGGNTEAFF
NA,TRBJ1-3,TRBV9,CASSAADSGNTIYF
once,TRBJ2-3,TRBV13,CASSLESLAPTDTQYF
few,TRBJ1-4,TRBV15,CATRDRGRESREKLFF
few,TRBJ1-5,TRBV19,CASNEYSNQPQHF
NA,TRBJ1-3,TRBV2,CASSDPGTAGGNTIYF
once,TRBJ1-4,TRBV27,CASSLEGANEKLFF
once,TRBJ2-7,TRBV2,CASSLGQVYEQYF
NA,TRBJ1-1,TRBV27,CASSRDRVRANTEAFF
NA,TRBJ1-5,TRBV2,CASRTGINQPQHF
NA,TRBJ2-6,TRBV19,CASSIVSSGANVLTF
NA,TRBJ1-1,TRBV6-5,CASRDREYTEAFF
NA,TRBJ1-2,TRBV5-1,CASSSGTVYGYTF
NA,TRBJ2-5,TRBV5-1,CASSGQGYQETQYF
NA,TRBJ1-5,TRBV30,CAWSMGAQSGNQPQHF
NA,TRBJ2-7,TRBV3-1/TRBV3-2,CASSPVRQGTEQYF
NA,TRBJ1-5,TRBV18,CASSPGENQPQHF
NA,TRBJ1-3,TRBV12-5,CASGTIIGGNTIYF
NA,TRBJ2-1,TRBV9,CASSARGGLRFF
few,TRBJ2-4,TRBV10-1,CASGPGEGNIQYF
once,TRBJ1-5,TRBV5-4,CASWPTGGFDQPQHF
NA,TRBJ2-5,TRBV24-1,CATSESGGSQETQYF
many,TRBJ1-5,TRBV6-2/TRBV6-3,CASSLTGTGEEVYQPQHF
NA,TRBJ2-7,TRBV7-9,CASSFTGGRSYEQYF
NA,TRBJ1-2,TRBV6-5,CATTYGQGGGGYTF
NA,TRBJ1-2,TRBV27,CASSLKGTGVTNYGYTF
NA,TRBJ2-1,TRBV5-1,CASSLAGGSSYNEQFF
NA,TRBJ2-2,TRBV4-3,CASSQGLAGADTGELFF
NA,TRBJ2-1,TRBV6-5,CASILGLAGGDEQFF
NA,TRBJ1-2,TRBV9,CASSPLGQGAGTF
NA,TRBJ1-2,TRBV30,CAWTRGQGTSNYGYTF